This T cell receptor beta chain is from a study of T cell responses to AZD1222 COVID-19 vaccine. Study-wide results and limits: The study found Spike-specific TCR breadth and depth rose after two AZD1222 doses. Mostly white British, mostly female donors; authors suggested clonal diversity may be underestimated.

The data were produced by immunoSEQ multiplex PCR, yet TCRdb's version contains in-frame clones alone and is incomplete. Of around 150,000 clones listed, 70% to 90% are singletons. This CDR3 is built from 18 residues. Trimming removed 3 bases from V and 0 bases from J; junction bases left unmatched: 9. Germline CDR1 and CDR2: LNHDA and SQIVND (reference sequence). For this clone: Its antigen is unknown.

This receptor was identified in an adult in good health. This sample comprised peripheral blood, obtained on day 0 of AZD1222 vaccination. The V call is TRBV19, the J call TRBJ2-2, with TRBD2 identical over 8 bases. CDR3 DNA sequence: TGTGCCAGTAGTATGGGAACCGGACTAGCAGCGAACACCGGGGAGCTGTTTTTT. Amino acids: CASSMGTGLAANTGELFF.